Shown below are 22 T cell receptor beta chains from a single sample sequenced in a study of T cells in Graves' hyperthyroidism and ophthalmopathy. It was RNA transcripts that yielded the amplified TCR beta CDR3 regions. In the first-round RT-PCR of the TCR CDR3, the HTBI primer set was used. TCRdb processed the multiplex PCR reads anew with MiXCR; each CDR3 protein has one entry. The sample yields a few hundred thousand distinct CDR3 sequences, about 15% seen once. Sequenced input: blood. These receptors were taken from a woman aged 50 to 60 with Graves' hyperthyroidism that later progressed to Graves' ophthalmopathy.

The rearrangement links TRBV5-1 to TRBJ1-4; D unclear. The CDR3 covers 14 residues. Trimming removed 7 bases from V and 0 bases from J, with 10 bases in between. Germline-derived CDR1 and CDR2 are SGHRS and YFSETQ. CDR3 coding DNA: TGCGCCAGCCAGCACCCGGCAACTAATGAAAAACTGTTTTTT. This codes for CASQHPATNEKLFF.

This clonotype was detected ten times or more. J is TRBJ2-6 and V is TRBV6-1; 8 nucleotides align to TRBD1. Unmatched junction bases numbered 4, after V lost 3 bases and J lost 0 bases. The CDR3 spans 17 residues. Germline CDR1 MNHNS, CDR2 SASEGT. DNA for the CDR3: TGTGCCAGCAGTGACGTGGACAGGGTCTCTGGGGCCAACGTCCTGACTTTC. Its protein product is CASSDVDRVSGANVLTF.

This clonotype was counted only a few times. This may be a read error: a much more frequent sequence differs by one nucleotide. The chain carries TRBV5-8 and TRBJ2-3; 10 bases align to TRBD1. This CDR3 contains 16 residues. The V gene's germline CDR1 is SGHTS and CDR2 YDEGEE. With 0 bases clipped from V and 2 bases from J, the junction kept 3 bases outside the gene matches. Here the CDR3 DNA reads TGTGCCAGCAGCTTGGGGACAGGGGGGGCCACAGATACGCAGTATTTT. Amino acid sequence: CASSLGTGGATDTQYF.

As to this clonotype: This may arise from a read error, as a much more abundant clone is one base away. This CDR3 reads CASSEGGGATRDIQYF. The CDR3 bases are TGTGCCAGCAGTGAAGGAGGGGGCGCCACGCGGGATATTCAGTACTTC. The V call is TRBV2, the J call TRBJ2-4; D possibly corresponds to TRBD1 (7 bases). V lost 1 base and J 10 bases, leaving 20 bases between the germline ends. In germline, CDR1 is SNHLY, CDR2 FYNNEI. The CDR3 sequence is 16 residues long.

This clonotype was recorded at least ten times. This sequence joins TRBV5-1 and TRBJ2-5; 9 bases fit TRBD2. The V gene's germline CDR1 is SGHRS and CDR2 YFSETQ. This CDR3 is built from 13 residues. V lost 3 bases to trimming and J lost 4 bases; unmatched junction nucleotides: 1. The CDR3 coding sequence is TGCGCCAGCAGCTCACTAGCGGGAGAGACCCAGTACTTC. As protein: CASSSLAGETQYF.

This clonotype was found many times. The chain couples TRBV7-2 to TRBJ2-7, with a tentative D call TRBD2 (7 bases). The V gene lost 5 bases and the J gene lost 6 bases, with 23 bases spanning the gap. Germline CDR1 reads SGHTA; CDR2 reads FQGNSA. The CDR3 extends over 16 amino acids. The CDR3 reads CASSPSLGAGAGEQYF. For the CDR3, the DNA is TGTGCCAGCAGCCCCTCCCTGGGGGCGGGAGCAGGCGAGCAGTACTTC.

The rearrangement uses TRBV28 and TRBJ2-3; a weak D match, TRBD2 (5 bases). The CDR3 spans 15 residues. V lost 7 bases and J 1 base, leaving 15 bases between the germline ends. Germline-derived CDR1 and CDR2 are MDHEN and SYDVKM. In DNA form, the CDR3 reads TGTGCCAGCAAAATGCGGGCAGAACGCACAGATACGCAGTATTTT. Protein sequence: CASKMRAERTDTQYF.

This chain connects TRBV7-9 to TRBJ2-5, with 7 bases identical to TRBD2. Losses at the gene ends were 5 bases for V and 5 bases for J; bases not matched to a gene: 8. The CDR3 length is 14 residues. Germline-derived CDR1 and CDR2 are SEHNR and FQNEAQ (reference sequence). This chain's CDR3 is CASSGRGGGETQYF. The CDR3 DNA reads as TGTGCCAGCAGCGGCCGCGGGGGAGGTGAGACCCAGTACTTC.

In its sample, this clonotype was seen a few times. Written as DNA, the CDR3 is TGCGCCAGCAGCGGGGCAGGGGTTCCCGGGGAGCTGTTTTTT. It codes for CASSGAGVPGELFF. The rearrangement joins TRBV5-1 to TRBJ2-2; D perhaps matches TRBD1 (6 bases). Germline CDR1 and CDR2: SGHRS and YFSETQ. With 4 bases removed from V and 6 bases from J, the gap between germline ends came to 13 bases. This CDR3 region has 14 residues.

The genes are TRBV7-9 and TRBJ2-6; a possible D gene is TRBD2 (7 bases). The CDR3 spans 20 residues. V was shortened by 5 bases and J by 0 bases, with 23 bases between the two germline ends. Germline CDR1 reads SEHNR; CDR2 reads FQNEAQ (reference sequence). DNA of the CDR3: TGTGCCAGCAGCGCTCCGGGGGGCTCGGGACTGAGCTCTGGGGCCAACGTCCTGACTTTC. Its translation is CASSAPGGSGLSSGANVLTF.

This clonotype has at least ten counts. The V and J genes are TRBV28 and TRBJ2-7; the D call may be TRBD1 or TRBD2 (6 bases each). The CDR3 extends over 12 amino acids. The germline V and J ends were trimmed by 6 bases and 6 bases, with 12 bases remaining between them. Germline V gene sequence: CDR1 MDHEN, CDR2 SYDVKM. As DNA, the CDR3 is TGTGCCAGCAGGGGGGCCGGGGGCGAGCAGTACTTC. Amino acids: CASRGAGGEQYF.

The sample holds many counts of this clonotype. V usage is TRBV7-9 and J usage is TRBJ2-3; tentative D call: TRBD1 (6 bases). Germline lookup yields CDR1 SEHNR and CDR2 FQNEAQ (reference sequence). V shed 0 bases and J shed 0 bases, with 10 bases lying between them. The CDR3 sequence is 16 residues long. CDR3 residues: CASSLAQGGSTDTQYF. The CDR3 DNA sequence: TGTGCCAGCAGCTTAGCGCAAGGGGGAAGCACAGATACGCAGTATTTT.

In its sample, this clonotype was seen many times. This rearrangement joins TRBV29-1 to TRBJ1-1, with D possibly being TRBD1 (6 bases). The CDR3 totals 13 residues. The V and J ends lost 1 base and 2 bases respectively, with 8 bases between them. Looked up from germline, CDR1 is SQVTM and CDR2 is ANQGSEA. The CDR3: CSVEAGQNTEAFF. The CDR3 DNA reads TGCAGCGTTGAAGCGGGACAAAACACTGAAGCTTTCTTT.

This clonotype was detected many times. The chain carries TRBV19 and TRBJ2-7; D is undetermined. V dropped 5 bases and J dropped 1 base, with 9 bases sitting between them. This CDR3 has 13 amino acids. Per the germline V gene, CDR1 is LNHDA and CDR2 is SQIVND (reference sequence). The CDR3 DNA is TGTGCCAGTAGTTTTGGAGCGTCCTACGAGCAGTACTTC. It encodes CASSFGASYEQYF.

This rearrangement joins TRBV28 to TRBJ2-7; TRBD1 matches at 7 bases. V gave up 1 base and J gave up 3 bases; unmatched junction bases: 6. CDR3 length: 15 residues. Germline values: CDR1 MDHEN, CDR2 SYDVKM. The CDR3: CASSLSGTVVYEQYF. CDR3 nucleotides: TGTGCCAGCAGTTTATCGGGGACAGTTGTCTACGAGCAGTACTTC.

This clonotype was counted at least ten times. This chain joins TRBV2 and TRBJ1-2, with a weak D call TRBD1 (5 bases). V was clipped by 5 bases and J by 14 bases, with 24 bases between them. Germline V gene lookup returns CDR1 SNHLY and CDR2 FYNNEI. The CDR3 covers 14 residues. CDR3 region: CASSFTYDSRVKTF. In DNA form, the CDR3 reads TGTGCCAGCAGTTTTACTTACGACAGCCGGGTAAAGACCTTC.

This clonotype was seen repeatedly, ten times or more. This chain links TRBV10-3 with TRBJ2-3; 10 nucleotides match TRBD2. Germline V gene lookup returns CDR1 ENHRY and CDR2 SYGVKD. This CDR3 spans 18 amino acids. The trim removed 8 bases at V and 0 bases at J, leaving 14 bases unmatched. The CDR3 nucleotides read TGTGCCATCGCCCCTAGCGGGAGTGAGCGAGGTAGCACAGATACGCAGTATTTT. Protein product: CAIAPSGSERGSTDTQYF.

This clonotype was observed at least ten times. The chain couples TRBV3-1 to TRBJ2-7; 7 nucleotides agree with TRBD2. J was trimmed by 7 bases and V by 1 base; bases with no gene match: 7. The germline V gene has CDR1 LGHDT and CDR2 YNNKEL (reference sequence). The CDR3 contains 14 residues. This CDR3 reads CASSQAGGPGEQYF. The CDR3 DNA sequence: TGTGCCAGCAGCCAAGCGGGAGGTCCAGGAGAGCAGTACTTC.

In its sample, this clonotype was seen many times. In DNA form, the CDR3 reads TGTGCCAGCAGTTCCCTCCTACCGGGACAGGGGAACGTAGACACTGAAGCTTTCTTT. As protein: CASSSLLPGQGNVDTEAFF. The V gene is TRBV12-3 or TRBV12-4, the J gene TRBJ1-1, with 10 positions matching TRBD1. The CDR3 has 19 amino acids. V was pared by 4 bases and J by 3 bases, with 17 bases of the junction left unmatched.

Points on this clonotype: This may come from a read error, since a much larger clone is one base off. The chain recombines TRBV20-1 with TRBJ2-5; D remains unclear. Germline CDR1 and CDR2: DFQATT and SNEGSKA (reference sequence). The ends were cut back, 4 bases at V and 4 bases at J, with 7 bases in the middle. The CDR3 consists of 11 residues. The CDR3 is CSANLGETQYF. CDR3 coding DNA: TGCAGTGCTAACCTAGGAGAGACCCAGTACTTC.

This clonotype turned up a few times. V gene TRBV28 combines with J gene TRBJ1-4, with 11 bases matching TRBD1. CDR3 length: 15 residues. V shed 5 bases, J shed 8 bases, and the junction held 7 bases outside the gene matches. In germline, CDR1 is MDHEN, CDR2 SYDVKM. CDR3 protein: CASSDPGTGGEKLFF. The CDR3 nucleotides are TGTGCCAGCAGTGACCCCGGGACAGGGGGGGAAAAACTGTTTTTT.

This clonotype was seen only a few times. This chain links TRBV5-4 with TRBJ2-5; 8 positions match TRBD1. The CDR3 is 14 amino acids. CDR1 and CDR2 (germline): SGHNT, YYREEE (reference sequence). V lost 6 bases to trimming and J lost 5 bases; unmatched junction nucleotides: 9. The CDR3 nucleotides are TGTGCCAGCACCCGACAGGGGATGCGGGAGACCCAGTACTTC. Amino acids: CASTRQGMRETQYF.